The sequence of this T cell receptor beta chain was determined in a study of blood T cell repertoires in COVID-19 (dated by TCRdb to 2018 to 2020). Regarding the study in general: Samples covering the acute and convalescent phases of COVID-19 were provided by collaborators in the United States, Italy and Spain. The material from the prospective study consisted of cDNA or gDNA derived from T cells, B-cell-depleted T cells, or PBMCs. Deeply sampled blood TCRbeta repertoires from subjects exposed to, actively infected with, or recovered from COVID-19 were included in the dataset. The repertoires were released in a freely available public database meant as a resource for research on the immune response to SARS-CoV-2. Samples came from the ongoing ImmuneRACE study (first 160 participants) plus 1,254 subjects from 6 global collaborators. The sample metadata nearly always contained a de-identified subject ID, COVID-19 status, age in years and sex. HLA class I and class II types, where available, came from metadata supplied by the sample provider rather than from assay-based typing.

With respect to this clone: Which antigen it targets is not known. No base quality values were provided; no much bigger clone lies one nucleotide off.

Findings and caveats that apply to the study as a whole: The amount of clinical and demographic metadata varied by source and participant and was provided uncurated.

Whole blood was collected in K2EDTA tubes by collaborating institutions according to the institutions' own protocols. For TCRbeta analysis, collaborators shipped samples as frozen whole blood, isolated PBMCs, or DNA extracted from either of those sample types. TCRbeta CDR3 regions were amplified from genomic DNA by means of the immunoSEQ Assay, a bias-controlled multiplex PCR. The paper's data handling went like this. The number of nucleated cells in each sample was estimated from the amplification of reference gene primers within the assay. Sequence reads were collapsed and filtered to measure the absolute abundance of every unique TCRbeta CDR3 rearrangement. For each sample, productive Simpson clonality was calculated as the square root of Simpson's diversity index across productive rearrangements. TCRdb obtained this table from immuneACCESS and retained in-frame rearrangements with V and J assigned. These tables miss some clones; where compared with another copy, unresolved V genes account for less than half of the shortfall, and the remainder is unexplained. V, J and clone size were drawn from that table, and D and trimming were deduced from the DNA. The sample table contains roughly 280,000 clones; only one count was recorded for approximately 91% of them. The leading ten clones occupy approximately 2.2% of the sample.

Sequences were obtained from peripheral blood. This clonotype was obtained from a man in his fifties or sixties with acute or convalescent COVID-19.

For the CDR3, the sequence is CASSAPGTEQPQHF. The DNA sequence is given as TGTGCCAGCAGCGCTCCCGGGACAGAGCAGCCCCAGCATTTT. The chain is assembled from TRBV9 and TRBJ1-5, with 7 bases matching TRBD1. From the cysteine up to the phenylalanine, the CDR3 has a length of 14 residues. Just CDR3 DNA is preserved here, 42 bases in frame from base 1. According to the germline V gene, CDR1 reads SGDLS and CDR2 reads YYNGEE. The germline V end is reduced by 3 bases and the J end by 7 bases; junction bases left unmatched: 7.